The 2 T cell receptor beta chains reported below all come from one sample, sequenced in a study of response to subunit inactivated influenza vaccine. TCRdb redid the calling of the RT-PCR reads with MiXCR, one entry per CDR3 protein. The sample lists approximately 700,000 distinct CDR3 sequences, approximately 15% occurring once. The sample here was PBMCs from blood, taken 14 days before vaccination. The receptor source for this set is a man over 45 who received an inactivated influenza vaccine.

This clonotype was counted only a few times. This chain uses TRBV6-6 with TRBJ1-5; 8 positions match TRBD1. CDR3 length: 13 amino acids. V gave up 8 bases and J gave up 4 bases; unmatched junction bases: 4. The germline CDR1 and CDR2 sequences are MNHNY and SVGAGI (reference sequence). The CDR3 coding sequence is TGTGCCAGCCAGGACAGGGAAAATCAGCCCCAGCATTTT. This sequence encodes CASQDRENQPQHF.

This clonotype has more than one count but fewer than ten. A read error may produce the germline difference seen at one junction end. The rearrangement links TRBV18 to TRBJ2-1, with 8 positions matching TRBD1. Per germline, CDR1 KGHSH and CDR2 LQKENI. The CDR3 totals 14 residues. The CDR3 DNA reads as TGTGCCAGCACACCCGGGACAGGACACAATGAGCAGTTCTTC. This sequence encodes CASTPGTGHNEQFF.